Listed here are 20 T cell receptor beta chains from one sample, sequenced in a study of T-cell reconstitution after alpha-beta-depleted transplantation in children. Unique molecular identifiers were incorporated into the prepared TCRbeta library. TCRdb called the PCR reads again in MiXCR, with one record for every CDR3 protein. The sample holds about 340,000 distinct CDR3 sequences, 10% to 15% seen once. The source was PBMCs, collected from the stem cell graft. These receptors were obtained from a human donor who donated a stem cell graft to a child with Fanconi anemia.

This clonotype was observed a few times. This chain links TRBV12-3 or TRBV12-4 with TRBJ1-1, with D perhaps TRBD1 (5 bases). V lost 5 bases to trimming and J lost 0 bases, with 13 bases between them. The CDR3 runs 15 residues. CDR3 amino acids: CASSPLSGLNTEAFF. CDR3 nucleotides: TGTGCCAGCAGTCCCCTCTCAGGGCTGAACACTGAAGCTTTCTTT.

This clonotype was observed a few times. The rearrangement joins TRBV18 to TRBJ2-4; D is uncertain. Germline values: CDR1 KGHSH, CDR2 LQKENI. This CDR3 comprises 16 residues. Trimming stripped 4 bases from V and 0 bases from J, with 13 bases between. The CDR3 reads CASSLLEGLAKNIQYF. CDR3 in DNA: TGTGCCAGCTCACTATTGGAAGGGCTAGCCAAAAACATTCAGTACTTC.

The rearrangement joins TRBV6-2 or TRBV6-3 to TRBJ1-1; D perhaps matches TRBD1 (5 bases). The V gene's germline CDR1 is MNHEY and CDR2 SVGEGT. V lost 8 bases and J 0 bases, leaving 10 bases between the germline ends. CDR3 length equals 13 residues. The CDR3 region is CASGRGMNTEAFF. The CDR3, as DNA: TGTGCCAGCGGACGGGGGATGAACACTGAAGCTTTCTTT.

This clonotype was counted many times. The CDR3 region has the DNA TGCGCCAGCAGCCCGAAACAGATAACAGGGGCAGAGACCCAGTACTTC. This gives the protein CASSPKQITGAETQYF. The chain combines TRBV5-1 with TRBJ2-5; 7 nucleotides line up with TRBD1. CDR1 and CDR2 (germline): SGHRS, YFSETQ. This CDR3 contains 16 residues. Losses at the gene ends were 4 bases for V and 4 bases for J; bases not matched to a gene: 13.

The genes are TRBV3-1 and TRBJ2-1; TRBD2 matches 10 bases. Trimming took 0 bases from V and 6 from J; bases not matched to a gene: 8. The CDR3 is made up of 17 amino acids. Germline V gene sequence: CDR1 LGHDT, CDR2 YNNKEL (reference sequence). The CDR3 DNA follows: TGTGCCAGCAGCCAAGATGATAGACTAGCGGGTACCAATGAGCAGTTCTTC. Protein product: CASSQDDRLAGTNEQFF.

The chain recombines TRBV6-1 with TRBJ2-7; D is undetermined. Per germline, CDR1 MNHNS and CDR2 SASEGT. The CDR3 runs 13 residues. The ends were cut back, 2 bases at V and 4 bases at J, with 9 bases in the middle. CDR3 DNA: TGTGCCAGCAGTGAAATCGCGCGGTACGAGCAGTACTTC. Translation: CASSEIARYEQYF.

As DNA, the CDR3 is TGTGCCAGCCGGCTAGAGGGACCAGATACGCAGTATTTT. This translates into CASRLEGPDTQYF. The chain carries TRBV7-9 and TRBJ2-3, with D perhaps being TRBD1 or TRBD2 (5 bases each). V lost 8 bases, J lost 4 bases, and 13 bases lay in between. There are 13 residues in the CDR3. The germline CDR1 and CDR2 sequences are SEHNR and FQNEAQ (reference sequence).

This clonotype was counted a few times. The chain uses TRBV7-2 and TRBJ2-7; D is uncertain. Germline V lookup: CDR1 SGHTA, CDR2 FQGNSA. Trimming removed 1 base from V and 0 bases from J, with 10 bases in between. This CDR3 has 15 residues. CDR3 loop: CASSLGVEISYEQYF. DNA of the CDR3: TGTGCCAGCAGCTTAGGTGTAGAAATCTCCTACGAGCAGTACTTC.

The chain joins TRBV7-2 to TRBJ1-1; 7 nucleotides match TRBD1. J was trimmed by 4 bases and V by 2 bases; bases with no gene match: 7. The CDR3 sequence is 15 residues long. CDR1 is SGHTA and CDR2 is FQGNSA in the germline V gene. CDR3 nucleotides: TGTGCCAGCAGCTTATGGGGCACAGGGGCCACTGAAGCTTTCTTT. It specifies CASSLWGTGATEAFF.

This clonotype came up many times. The rearrangement uses TRBV10-3 and TRBJ1-2, with D possibly TRBD1 on 5 matching bases. The CDR3 runs 14 residues. The V end lost 3 bases, the J end lost 0 bases, and 8 bases lay between the germline ends. Per germline, CDR1 ENHRY and CDR2 SYGVKD. The CDR3 loop reads CAISDKGSNYGYTF. The CDR3, as DNA: TGTGCCATCAGTGATAAGGGGTCTAACTATGGCTACACCTTC.

V and J are TRBV6-5 and TRBJ1-1, with D possibly matching TRBD1 (6 bases). CDR1 MNHEY and CDR2 SVGAGI come from the germline V gene. This CDR3 is 15 amino acids long. The V and J ends lost 4 bases and 1 base respectively, with 13 bases between them. Here the CDR3 reads CASSSPFRGNTEAFF. The CDR3 nucleotides read TGTGCCAGCAGTTCCCCATTCAGGGGGAACACTGAAGCTTTCTTT.

This clonotype was found a few times. The genes are TRBV5-1 and TRBJ1-3; TRBD1 might be the D (6 bases). CDR1 and CDR2 from the germline V gene are SGHRS and YFSETQ. The CDR3 has 16 amino acids. Trimming took off 3 bases at V and 1 base at J, with 14 bases between the two ends. The CDR3 coding sequence is TGCGCCAGCAGCTCGGCCGGGACAAATTCTGGAAACACCATATATTTT. Translation: CASSSAGTNSGNTIYF.

This clonotype was counted a few times. The V gene is TRBV10-1, the J gene TRBJ1-6; D gene uncertain. There are 13 residues in the CDR3. V lost 5 bases, J lost 6 bases, and 8 bases lay in between. Germline values: CDR1 WNHNN, CDR2 SYGVQD (reference sequence). Written as DNA, the CDR3 is TGCGCCAGCAGTAACGACGGTAATTCACCCCTCCACTTT. It specifies CASSNDGNSPLHF.

The chain carries TRBV7-9 and TRBJ1-1; no clear D. V was clipped by 3 bases and J by 3 bases, with 8 bases between them. CDR1 is SEHNR, CDR2 FQNEAQ, per germline (reference sequence). CDR3 size: 13 residues. This CDR3 reads CASSFQGHTEAFF. CDR3 nucleotide sequence: TGTGCCAGCAGCTTTCAAGGGCACACTGAAGCTTTCTTT.

This clonotype was observed a handful of times. V gene TRBV5-1 combines with J gene TRBJ2-1, with 8 bases matching TRBD1. Germline V gives CDR1 SGHRS, CDR2 YFSETQ. V lost 6 bases and J lost 7; bases outside the gene matches: 12. The CDR3 covers 15 residues. CDR3 region: CASTRRDTGGNEQFF. DNA for the CDR3: TGCGCCAGCACGAGGCGTGATACAGGGGGAAATGAGCAGTTCTTC.

The chain joins TRBV7-6 to TRBJ2-3; no definite D call. Trimming removed 3 bases from V and 2 bases from J, with 6 bases in between. The CDR3 covers 13 residues. CDR1 is SGHVS, CDR2 FNYEAQ, per germline. The CDR3 DNA reads TGTGCCAGCAGCTTCCTCTACACAGATACGCAGTATTTT. It specifies CASSFLYTDTQYF.

This sequence joins TRBV6-1 and TRBJ2-3, with a weak D call TRBD2 (5 bases). V gave up 2 bases and J gave up 4 bases, with 10 bases separating them. Germline values: CDR1 MNHNS, CDR2 SASEGT. The CDR3 is made up of 14 amino acids. This chain's CDR3 is CASSEPTEADTQYF. The CDR3 DNA reads TGTGCCAGCAGTGAACCGACGGAGGCAGATACGCAGTATTTT.

The rearrangement uses TRBV29-1 and TRBJ1-1; D remains ambiguous. Germline values: CDR1 SQVTM, CDR2 ANQGSEA. The CDR3 extends over 12 amino acids. The V gene lost 5 bases and the J gene lost 4 bases, with 11 bases spanning the gap. CDR3 DNA sequence: TGCAGCGTTAGGGCGGGAAGCACTGAAGCTTTCTTT. It yields the protein CSVRAGSTEAFF.

This clonotype appeared a few times. An end of the junction differs from the germline gene, which may be a read error. V usage is TRBV7-7 and J usage is TRBJ2-3; D is perhaps TRBD1 (6 bases). The CDR3 is 14 amino acids. Germline V gene lookup returns CDR1 SSHAT and CDR2 FNYEAQ (reference sequence). CDR3 in amino acids: CASSPAHGGGTQYF. In DNA form, the CDR3 reads TGTGCTAGCAGCCCCGCTCATGGGGGCGGTACGCAGTATTTT. The whole variable domain, remainder taken from reference TRBV7-7 and TRBJ2-3, is GAGVSQSPRYKVTKRGQDVTLRCDPISSHATLYWYQQALGQGPEFLTYFNYEAQPDKSGLPSDRFSAERPEGSISTLTIQRTEQRDSAMYRCASSPAHGGGTQYFGPGTRLTVL.

The V call is TRBV6-1, the J call TRBJ2-1, with 8 nucleotides matching TRBD2. Germline CDR1 is MNHNS and CDR2 is SASEGT. J was trimmed by 6 bases and V by 8 bases; bases with no gene match: 12. The CDR3 totals 15 residues. CDR3 coding DNA: TGTGCCAGCCCGACCCGGGGGGGTCTCTGCAATGAGCAGTTCTTC. Amino acids: CASPTRGGLCNEQFF.